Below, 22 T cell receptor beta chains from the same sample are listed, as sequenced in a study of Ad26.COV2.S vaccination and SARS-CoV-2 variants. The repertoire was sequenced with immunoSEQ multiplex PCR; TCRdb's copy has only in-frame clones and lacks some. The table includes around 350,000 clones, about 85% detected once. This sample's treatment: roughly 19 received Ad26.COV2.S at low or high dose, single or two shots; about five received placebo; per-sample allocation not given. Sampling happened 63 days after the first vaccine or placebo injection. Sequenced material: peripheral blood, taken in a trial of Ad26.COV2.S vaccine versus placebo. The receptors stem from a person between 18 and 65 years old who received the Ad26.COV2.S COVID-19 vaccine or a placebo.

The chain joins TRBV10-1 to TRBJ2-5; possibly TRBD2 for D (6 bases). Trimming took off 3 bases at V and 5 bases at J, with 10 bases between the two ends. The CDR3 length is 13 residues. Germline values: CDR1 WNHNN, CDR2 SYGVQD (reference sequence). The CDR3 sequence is CASSDRERETQYF. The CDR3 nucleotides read TGCGCCAGCAGTGACCGGGAGAGGGAGACCCAGTACTTC.

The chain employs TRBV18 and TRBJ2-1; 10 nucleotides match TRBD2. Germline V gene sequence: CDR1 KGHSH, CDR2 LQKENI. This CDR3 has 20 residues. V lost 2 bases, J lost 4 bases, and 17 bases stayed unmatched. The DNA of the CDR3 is TGTGCCAGCTCACCAACGGGATCTAGCGGGGGCGAACTCGGGTACAATGAGCAGTTCTTC. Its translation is CASSPTGSSGGELGYNEQFF.

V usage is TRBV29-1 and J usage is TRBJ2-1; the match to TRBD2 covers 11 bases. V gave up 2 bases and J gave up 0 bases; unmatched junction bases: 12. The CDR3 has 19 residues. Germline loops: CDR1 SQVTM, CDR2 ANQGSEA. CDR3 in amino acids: CSVEFVGGTSGSSYNEQFF. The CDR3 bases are TGCAGCGTTGAATTTGTAGGAGGGACTAGCGGCAGCTCCTACAATGAGCAGTTCTTC.

In nucleotides, the CDR3 is TGTGCCAGCAGCTTCCGAGCCCCGACTAGCGGGAGCACAGATACGCAGTATTTT. It encodes CASSFRAPTSGSTDTQYF. The chain links TRBV7-2 to TRBJ2-3, with 10 nucleotides matching TRBD2. The J segment lost 0 bases and the V segment lost 3 bases, leaving 9 bases of the junction unmatched. There are 18 residues in the CDR3. Germline V gene lookup returns CDR1 SGHTA and CDR2 FQGNSA.

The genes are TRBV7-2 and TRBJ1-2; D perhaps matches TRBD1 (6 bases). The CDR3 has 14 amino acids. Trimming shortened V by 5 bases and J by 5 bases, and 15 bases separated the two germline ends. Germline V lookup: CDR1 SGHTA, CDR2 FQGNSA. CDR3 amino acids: CASSPKTGDYGYTF. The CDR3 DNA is TGTGCCAGCAGCCCGAAGACAGGAGATTATGGCTACACCTTC.

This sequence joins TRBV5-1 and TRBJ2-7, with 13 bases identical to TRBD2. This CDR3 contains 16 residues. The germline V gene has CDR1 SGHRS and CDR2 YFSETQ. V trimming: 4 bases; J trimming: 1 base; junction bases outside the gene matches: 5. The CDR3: CASSLGLAGVSYEQYF. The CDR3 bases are TGCGCCAGCAGCCTAGGACTAGCGGGGGTGTCCTACGAGCAGTACTTC.

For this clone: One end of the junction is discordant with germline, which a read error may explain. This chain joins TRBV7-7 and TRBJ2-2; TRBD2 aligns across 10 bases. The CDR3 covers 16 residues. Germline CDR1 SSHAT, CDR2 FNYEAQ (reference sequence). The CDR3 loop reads CASSLGTSANTGELFF. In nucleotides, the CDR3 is TGTGCTAGCAGCCTGGGGACTAGCGCGAACACCGGGGAGCTGTTTTTT.

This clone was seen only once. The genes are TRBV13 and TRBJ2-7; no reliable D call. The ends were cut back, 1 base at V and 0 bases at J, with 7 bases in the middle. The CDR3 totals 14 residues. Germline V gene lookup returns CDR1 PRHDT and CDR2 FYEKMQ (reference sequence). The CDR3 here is CASSLEGGSYEQYF. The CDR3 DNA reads TGTGCCAGCAGCTTAGAAGGTGGCTCCTACGAGCAGTACTTC.

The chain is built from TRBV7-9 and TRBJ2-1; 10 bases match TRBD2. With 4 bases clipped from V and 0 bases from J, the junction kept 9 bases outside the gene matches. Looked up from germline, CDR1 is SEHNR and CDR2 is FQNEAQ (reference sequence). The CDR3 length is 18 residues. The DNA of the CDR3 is TGTGCCAGCAGCTCCCGGGGGTCTAGCGGGAGCTCCTACAATGAGCAGTTCTTC. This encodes CASSSRGSSGSSYNEQFF.

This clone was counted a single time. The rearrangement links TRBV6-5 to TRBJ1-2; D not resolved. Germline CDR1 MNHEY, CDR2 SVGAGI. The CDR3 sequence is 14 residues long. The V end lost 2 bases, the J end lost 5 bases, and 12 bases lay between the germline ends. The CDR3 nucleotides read TGTGCCAGCAGTTACGCTTCGGCGGCGTATGGCTACACCTTC. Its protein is CASSYASAAYGYTF.

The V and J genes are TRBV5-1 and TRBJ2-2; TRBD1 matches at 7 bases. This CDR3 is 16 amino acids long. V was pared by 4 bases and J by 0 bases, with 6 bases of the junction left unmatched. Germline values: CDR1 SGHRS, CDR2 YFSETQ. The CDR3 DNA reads TGCGCCAGCAGCACCACCGGGACAGCGAACACCGGGGAGCTGTTTTTT. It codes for CASSTTGTANTGELFF.

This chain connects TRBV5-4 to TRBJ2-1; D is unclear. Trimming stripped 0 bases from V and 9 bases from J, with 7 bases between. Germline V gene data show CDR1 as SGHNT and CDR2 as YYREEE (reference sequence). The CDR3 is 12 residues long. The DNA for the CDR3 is TGTGCCAGCAGCTTGGATGTGGGTGAGCAGTTCTTC. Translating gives CASSLDVGEQFF. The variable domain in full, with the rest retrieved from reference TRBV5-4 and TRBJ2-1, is ETGVTQSPTHLIKTRGQQVTLRCSSQSGHNTVSWYQQALGQGPQFIFQYYREEENGRGNFPPRFSGLQFPNYSSELNVNALELDDSALYLCASSLDVGEQFFGPGTRLTVL.

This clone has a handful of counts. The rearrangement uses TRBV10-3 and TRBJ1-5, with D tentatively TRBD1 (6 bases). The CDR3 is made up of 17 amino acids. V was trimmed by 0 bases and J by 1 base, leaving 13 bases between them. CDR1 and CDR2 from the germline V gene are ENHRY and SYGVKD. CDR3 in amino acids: CAISESWGAASNQPQHF. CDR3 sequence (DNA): TGTGCCATCAGTGAGTCGTGGGGGGCAGCAAGCAATCAGCCCCAGCATTTT.

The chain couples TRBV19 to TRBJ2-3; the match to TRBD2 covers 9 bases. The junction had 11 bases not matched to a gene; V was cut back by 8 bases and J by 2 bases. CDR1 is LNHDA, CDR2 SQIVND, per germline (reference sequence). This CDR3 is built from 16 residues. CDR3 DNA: TGTGCCAGTGGCCTAGCGGGGCCTATATTCACAGATACGCAGTATTTT. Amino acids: CASGLAGPIFTDTQYF.

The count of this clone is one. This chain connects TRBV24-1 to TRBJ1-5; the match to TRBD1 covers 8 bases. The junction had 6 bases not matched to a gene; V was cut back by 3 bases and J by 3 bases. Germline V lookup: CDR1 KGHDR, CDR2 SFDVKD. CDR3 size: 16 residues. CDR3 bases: TGTGCCACCAGTGATCCAACAGGGGGATCCAATCAGCCCCAGCATTTT. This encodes CATSDPTGGSNQPQHF.

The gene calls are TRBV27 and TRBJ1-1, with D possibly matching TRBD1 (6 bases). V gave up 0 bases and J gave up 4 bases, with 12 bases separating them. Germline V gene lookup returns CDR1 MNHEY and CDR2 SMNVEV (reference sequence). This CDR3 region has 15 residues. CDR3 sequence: CASSLSGGAGTEAFF. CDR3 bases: TGTGCCAGCAGTTTATCCGGGGGCGCGGGCACTGAAGCTTTCTTT.

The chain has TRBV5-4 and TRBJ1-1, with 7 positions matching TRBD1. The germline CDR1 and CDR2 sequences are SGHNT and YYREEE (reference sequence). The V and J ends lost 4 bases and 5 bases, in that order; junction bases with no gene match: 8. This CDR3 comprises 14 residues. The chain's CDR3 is CASSLQGKNTEAFF. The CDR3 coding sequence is TGTGCCAGCAGCCTACAGGGGAAGAATACTGAAGCTTTCTTT.

The CDR3 is CAISKGDRGYEQYF. Here the CDR3 DNA reads TGTGCCATCAGCAAAGGGGACAGGGGGTACGAGCAGTACTTC. The rearrangement links TRBV10-3 to TRBJ2-7; 11 bases are shared with TRBD1. Unmatched junction bases numbered 5, after V lost 6 bases and J lost 4 bases. This CDR3 is 14 amino acids long. Germline CDR1 is ENHRY and CDR2 is SYGVKD.

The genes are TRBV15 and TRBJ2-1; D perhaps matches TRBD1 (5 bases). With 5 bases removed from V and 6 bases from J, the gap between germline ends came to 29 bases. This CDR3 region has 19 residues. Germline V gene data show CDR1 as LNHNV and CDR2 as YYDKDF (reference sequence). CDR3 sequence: CATSLGVGLVAGIGNEQFF. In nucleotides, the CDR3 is TGTGCCACCAGCCTAGGGGTAGGGCTGGTAGCTGGGATTGGCAATGAGCAGTTCTTC. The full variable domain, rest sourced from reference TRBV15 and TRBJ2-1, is DAMVIQNPRYQVTQFGKPVTLSCSQTLNHNVMYWYQQKSSQAPKLLFHYYDKDFNNEADTPDNFQSRRPNTSFCFLDIRSPGLGDTAMYLCATSLGVGLVAGIGNEQFFGPGTRLTVL.

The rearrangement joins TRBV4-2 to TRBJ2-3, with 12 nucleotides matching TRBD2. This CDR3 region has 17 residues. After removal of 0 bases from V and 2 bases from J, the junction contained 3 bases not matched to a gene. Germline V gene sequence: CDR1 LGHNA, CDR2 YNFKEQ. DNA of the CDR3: TGTGCCAGCAGCCAAGATTCTAGCGGGAGGGCCACAGATACGCAGTATTTT. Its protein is CASSQDSSGRATDTQYF.

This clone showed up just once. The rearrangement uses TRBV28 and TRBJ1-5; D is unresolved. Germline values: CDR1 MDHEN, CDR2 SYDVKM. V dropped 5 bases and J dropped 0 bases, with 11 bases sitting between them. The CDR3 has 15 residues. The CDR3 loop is CASSIPGSSNQPQHF. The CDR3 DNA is TGTGCCAGCAGTATACCCGGGAGTAGCAATCAGCCCCAGCATTTT.

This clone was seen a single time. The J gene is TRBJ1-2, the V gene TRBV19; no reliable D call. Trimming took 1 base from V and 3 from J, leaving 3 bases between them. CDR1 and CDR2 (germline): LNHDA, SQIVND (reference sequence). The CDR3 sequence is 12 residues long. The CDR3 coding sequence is TGTGCCAGTAGTATAGGTGACTATGGCTACACCTTC. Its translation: CASSIGDYGYTF.